A single sample is the source of the 15 T cell receptor beta chains below, sequenced in a study of T cells after somatic rescue of genetic block. The method was immunoSEQ multiplex PCR; TCRdb's version includes in-frame clones alone and lacks a portion of them. The sample includes 55,000 to 70,000 clones, 85% to 95% seen only once; the top ten take over 2.5%. Source material: peripheral blood mononuclear cells (PBMCs). The receptors here all came from a man in his forties or fifties.

The rearrangement joins TRBV23-1 to TRBJ2-1, with 7 bases lining up with TRBD2. TRBV23-1 is given ORF status, its function remaining uncertain. The CDR3 loop spans 14 amino acids. Trimming removed 6 bases from V and 3 bases from J; junction bases left unmatched: 5. CDR3 region: CASSDWDYYNEQFF. Written as DNA, the CDR3 is TGCGCCAGCAGCGACTGGGACTACTACAATGAGCAGTTCTTC.

This chain uses TRBV2 with TRBJ2-3; 8 bases match TRBD1. V was clipped by 7 bases and J by 4 bases; unmatched bases: 7. Germline loops: CDR1 SNHLY, CDR2 FYNNEI. CDR3 length: 14 amino acids. The CDR3 protein is CASTRDRLADTQYF. CDR3 nucleotide sequence: TGTGCCAGCACTCGGGACAGGTTAGCAGATACGCAGTATTTT.

The rearrangement links TRBV28 to TRBJ1-3; the D is unclear. The CDR3 covers 12 residues. Germline-derived CDR1 and CDR2 are MDHEN and SYDVKM. Between the trimmed V and J ends, which lost 5 bases and 5 bases, there was a span of 7 bases. CDR3 amino acids: CASSPIRNTIYF. CDR3 nucleotide sequence: TGTGCCAGCAGTCCGATCCGAAACACCATATATTTT.

The chain couples TRBV27 to TRBJ1-2, with D possibly TRBD1 on 5 matching bases. Trimming pared 8 bases from V and 2 bases from J, leaving 15 bases between. This CDR3 has 14 residues. CDR1 and CDR2 from the germline V gene are MNHEY and SMNVEV (reference sequence). CDR3 residues: CASGEKRQNYGYTF. The DNA of the CDR3 is TGTGCCAGCGGAGAGAAGCGACAGAACTATGGCTACACCTTC.

This chain links TRBV20-1 with TRBJ2-3; D is uncertain. The CDR3 covers 11 residues. Trimming took off 1 base at V and 5 bases at J, with 4 bases between the two ends. Germline V gene sequence: CDR1 DFQATT, CDR2 SNEGSKA (reference sequence). The CDR3 DNA reads TGCAGTGCTAGAGGGGTAGATACGCAGTATTTT. This gives the protein CSARGVDTQYF.

V usage is TRBV29-1 and J usage is TRBJ1-3, with 8 bases identical to TRBD1. The CDR3 is 12 amino acids. J gave up 2 bases and V 6 bases, and 0 bases lay outside the gene matches. CDR1 is SQVTM and CDR2 is ANQGSEA in the germline V gene. CDR3: CSVGQAGNTIYF. The CDR3 nucleotides read TGCAGCGTGGGACAGGCTGGAAACACCATATATTTT.

This rearrangement joins TRBV10-3 to TRBJ1-5, with a possible D match to TRBD1 (6 bases). Germline V lookup: CDR1 ENHRY, CDR2 SYGVKD. This CDR3 has 16 residues. With 0 bases removed from V and 4 bases from J, the gap between germline ends came to 13 bases. As DNA, the CDR3 is TGTGCCATCAGTGAGTCGGGGGCGGATAGAAATCAGCCCCAGCATTTT. Residues: CAISESGADRNQPQHF.

The genes are TRBV7-2 and TRBJ2-5, with D possibly being TRBD1 (6 bases). The V gene's germline CDR1 is SGHTA and CDR2 FQGNSA. V was shortened by 5 bases and J by 4 bases, with 11 bases between the two germline ends. The CDR3 runs to 13 residues. CDR3 region: CASSQVRGETQYF. CDR3 nucleotides: TGTGCCAGCAGCCAAGTCAGGGGAGAGACCCAGTACTTC. Using reference TRBV7-2 and TRBJ2-5 for the parts outside the CDR3, the full variable domain is GAGVSQSPSNKVTEKGKDVELRCDPISGHTALYWYRQSLGQGLEFLIYFQGNSAPDKSGLPSDRFSAERTGGSVSTLTIQRTQQEDSAVYLCASSQVRGETQYFGPGTRLLVL.

This chain links TRBV7-9 with TRBJ2-2; a weak D match, TRBD2 (5 bases). The CDR3 runs 16 residues. Germline V gene data show CDR1 as SEHNR and CDR2 as FQNEAQ (reference sequence). V lost 5 bases, J lost 2 bases, and 15 bases lay in between. CDR3 region: CASSPSGMINTGELFF. Written as DNA, the CDR3 is TGTGCCAGCAGCCCCTCGGGGATGATCAACACCGGGGAGCTGTTTTTT.

This chain connects TRBV13 to TRBJ1-1, with 9 bases that match TRBD1. Germline trimming cut 4 bases from V and 3 bases from J; bases unmatched to any gene: 3. CDR3 size: 14 residues. Per the germline V gene, CDR1 is PRHDT and CDR2 is FYEKMQ (reference sequence). CDR3 DNA sequence: TGTGCCAGCAGCTCGAACAGGGGGCACACTGAAGCTTTCTTT. Translated, it gives CASSSNRGHTEAFF.

This chain uses TRBV6-1 with TRBJ1-1; no definite D call. The CDR3 is 13 residues long. Germline V gene sequence: CDR1 MNHNS, CDR2 SASEGT. Trimming pared 6 bases from V and 3 bases from J, leaving 11 bases between. The chain's CDR3 is CASRREWDTEAFF. In DNA form, the CDR3 reads TGTGCCAGCAGGCGGGAATGGGACACTGAAGCTTTCTTT.

The chain employs TRBV4-1 and TRBJ2-5, with 13 bases fitting TRBD2. Germline assignment: CDR1 MGHRA and CDR2 YSYEKL. The CDR3 runs 16 residues. Trimming cost V 4 bases and J 0 bases; bases outside gene matches: 2. In DNA, the CDR3 is TGCGCCAGCAGCCCGGGGACTAGCGGGAACCAAGAGACCCAGTACTTC. It is translated as CASSPGTSGNQETQYF.

The chain joins TRBV5-5 to TRBJ1-1; D gene uncertain. Germline V CDR1 and CDR2: SGHKS, YYEKEE (reference sequence). Trimming stripped 4 bases from V and 10 bases from J, with 14 bases between. The CDR3 has 12 residues. CDR3 nucleotide sequence: TGTGCCAGCAGCCCCAGGTGGGCGGTAGCTTTCTTT. This sequence encodes CASSPRWAVAFF.

This clone appeared a single time. The chain combines TRBV11-2 with TRBJ2-2; 8 bases agree with TRBD1. This CDR3 has 18 residues. V shed 2 bases, J shed 4 bases, and the junction held 12 bases outside the gene matches. The germline CDR1 and CDR2 sequences are SGHAT and FQNNGV. CDR3 coding DNA: TGTGCCAGCAGCTTATCTGGTTGGGGACAGGCCTTCACCGGGGAGCTGTTTTTT. Protein: CASSLSGWGQAFTGELFF.

The chain has TRBV19 and TRBJ2-2; TRBD2 might be the D (5 bases). Germline CDR1 and CDR2: LNHDA and SQIVND (reference sequence). This CDR3 spans 13 amino acids. Trimming cost V 3 bases and J 5 bases, with 7 bases left between them. The CDR3, as DNA: TGTGCCAGTAGTATTTCGGGGACCGGGGAGCTGTTTTTT. It encodes CASSISGTGELFF.